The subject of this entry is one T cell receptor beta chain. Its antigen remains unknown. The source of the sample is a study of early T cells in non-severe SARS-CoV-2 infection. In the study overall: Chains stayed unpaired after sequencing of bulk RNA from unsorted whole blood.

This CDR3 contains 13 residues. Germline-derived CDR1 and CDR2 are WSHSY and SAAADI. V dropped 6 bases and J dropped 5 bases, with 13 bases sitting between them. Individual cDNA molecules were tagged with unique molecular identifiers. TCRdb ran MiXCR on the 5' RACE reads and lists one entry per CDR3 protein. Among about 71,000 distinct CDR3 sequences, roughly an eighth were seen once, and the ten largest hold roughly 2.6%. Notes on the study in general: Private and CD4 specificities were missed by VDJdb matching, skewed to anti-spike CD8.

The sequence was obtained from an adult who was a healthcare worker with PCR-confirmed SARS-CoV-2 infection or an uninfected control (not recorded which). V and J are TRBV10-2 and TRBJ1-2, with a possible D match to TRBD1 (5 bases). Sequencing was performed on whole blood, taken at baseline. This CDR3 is CASSPDRRYGYTF. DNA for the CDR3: TGCGCCAGCAGCCCAGACAGAAGATATGGCTACACCTTC.